Detailed here is one T cell receptor (beta chain). This clonotype has more than one count but fewer than ten. This receptor's antigen is unknown. A much larger clone lies one base from this, so it may be a read error. This sample stems from a study of regulatory T cells in long-lasting Graves disease (dated by TCRdb to the early 2020s). A note on the overall study: Newly diagnosed Graves' disease patients had taken antithyroid drugs for less than 3 months. Peripheral blood TCR sequencing and RNA sequencing compared persistent Graves' disease patients with newly diagnosed Graves' disease patients. The study took place in China and was registered as a clinical trial. A total of around 35 samples underwent TCR sequencing, from some 13 patients with persistent Graves' disease and some 20 patients with newly diagnosed Graves' disease. Findings and caveats that apply to the study as a whole: Lower TCR Shannon entropy and fewer highly expanded clones were observed in persistent Graves' disease patients than in newly diagnosed patients, which suggested clonal expansion. Only peripheral blood was studied, because thyroid tissue, the primary lesion, was inaccessible. Sequencing and analysis were restricted to the TCR beta chain. The authors noted that the small sample size was a limitation that may lower accuracy. Persistent patients shared more public clonotypes among themselves (over 2,500) than newly diagnosed patients did (about 970). Preferential use of TRBV28, TRBJ1-2 and TRBJ2-5 was observed in persistent disease, whereas TRBV20-1 and TRBJ2-1 were favored in newly diagnosed disease.

The time point label corresponds to: newly diagnosed GD, antithyroid drugs for less than 3 months. For both TCR sequencing and RNA sequencing, RNA was extracted from PBMCs using TRIzol. Graves' disease was diagnosed according to American Thyroid Association guidelines. The patients came from an endocrinology department in Xi'an, China. From each patient, around 9 milliliters of peripheral blood was collected into an EDTA anticoagulant tube. Ficoll Paque Plus density gradient separation was used to isolate PBMCs, and no further T cell sorting was done. An Agilent 2100 Bioanalyzer and agarose gel were used to check RNA quality, and a NanoDrop 2000 was used to measure RNA concentration. The library was made by multiplex PCR. TCRdb lists the instrument as Illumina HiSeq 4000. CDR3 regions were amplified by Arm-PCR with iRepertoire HTBI primers to construct TCR beta libraries. Gel purification was performed on PCR products prior to sequencing. In the authors' own workflow: Gene usage analysis of CDR3 amino acid clonotypes relied on the approximately 68 TRBV and 14 TRBJ segments identified across samples. COPE and FqMerger were used to merge filtered high-quality paired reads into contigs. Contigs were aligned with BLAST to IMGT TRBV, TRBD and TRBJ reference genes, and CDR3 was defined per IMGT. Clonotypes above 0.1% frequency were classified as highly expanded clones. Repertoire diversity was measured by Shannon entropy, and V-J evenness by the Gini coefficient. A clonotype was considered public if more than one individual shared it. Starting from the raw public reads, TCRdb applied fastp trimming at Q25, assembled clones with MiXCR and retained in-frame beta chains. A single entry per CDR3 protein holds the most common genes and DNA from its merged rows. These V and J calls derive from TCRdb rather than the authors' analysis. The sample table holds 450,000 to 500,000 distinct CDR3 sequences, of which around 15% were seen once. The ten largest make up over 9% of the sample.

Inclusive of the bounding cysteine and phenylalanine, the CDR3 is 13 residues long. CDR3 DNA only is kept here, 39 bases in frame from base 1. According to the germline V gene (reference sequence), CDR1 reads DFQATT and CDR2 reads SNEGSKA. These data also featured in a second study, about T cells in Graves' hyperthyroidism and ophthalmopathy. That second publication adds: Graves' hyperthyroidism was defined as stable when no progression to ophthalmopathy occurred over 18 months of follow-up. Hyperthyroidism patients were newly diagnosed, with disease duration under 2 months, and aged 18 to 65 years. The study excluded patients with uncontrolled infections, other autoimmune diseases, pregnancy or lactation. Diagnoses were based on clinical symptoms, serum thyroxine and TRAb, thyroid ultrasound and orbital computed tomography. The TCR CDR3 was subjected to a first round of RT-PCR using the HTBI primer set and the Qiagen OneStep RT-PCR kit. Most expanded thyroid clonotypes (frequency above 0.001) were also detected in blood, suggesting blood repertoires may reflect thyroid immune responses. Ophthalmopathy was separated from stable hyperthyroidism by a 13 V-J signature model, with approximately 89% sensitivity and just over 81% specificity obtained in cross-validation and 80%/75% obtained in testing. In validation, the model predicted progression to ophthalmopathy a median of around 6.5 months before onset, with about 64% sensitivity and more than 72% specificity. To identify distinguishing TCR V-J signatures, a discovery cohort of some 99 patients was used, comprising 43 with Graves' ophthalmopathy and under 60 with stable Graves' hyperthyroidism. Prospective prediction of ophthalmopathy was tested in an independent validation cohort consisting of 18 to 20 hyperthyroidism patients and some 15 patients who later progressed to ophthalmopathy. For training and testing, the roughly 100 patients in the discovery cohort were randomly divided in a 7:3 ratio. In several Graves' hyperthyroidism patients, the study also compared T-cell repertoires from thyroid tissue with T-cell repertoires from blood. Following sampling, methimazole starting at 30 mg daily was given to hyperthyroidism patients, and high-dose intravenous methylprednisolone was given to ophthalmopathy patients. Libraries were constructed in a second round of multiplex PCR, after which size selection and purification were carried out. Libraries were sequenced paired-end with 100 bp reads on an Illumina HiSeq2000. SOAPnuke was used to process the raw data, with reads discarded if the reads contained adapters or uncalled bases, had a mean Phred below 15, or lacked an exact constant-primer or identifier match. COPE v1.2.5 was used to merge high-quality paired reads, and clonotypes were defined as unique nucleotide sequences. MiTCR v1.1 was used to align the clonotypes against IMGT TRBV, TRBD and TRBJ reference segments. Only V-J combinations with frequency above 0.0001, covering about 99% of repertoires, were analysed. A TCS score was defined as the ratio between F50 (clonal expansion) and ExV (chaos), using BLOSUM62-based TCRdist between CDR3 peptides within each V-J. Welch's t-statistics and random forest reduced approximately 520 V-J features to roughly 13, which were used in a naive Bayes classifier (R e1071). Sample size was not statistically predetermined, and blinding of investigators to group allocation was not performed. The paper describes TCR Vbeta CDR3 sequencing of 120 to 150 peripheral blood samples, made up of 43 ophthalmopathy patients, approximately 73 hyperthyroidism patients and 17 progressor patients.

Recombination connected TRBV20-1 to TRBJ2-1, with TRBD1 matching 8 junction bases. The source is a middle-aged man with Graves disease. Donor details come from another sample of the same person, matched by shared clones. Sequencing was performed on peripheral blood mononuclear cells (PBMCs), taken at new diagnosis, from a patient treated with antithyroid drugs. The CDR3: CSADRGSYDEQFF. The nucleotide sequence reads TGCAGTGCCGACAGGGGATCCTACGATGAGCAGTTCTTC.